This paragraph covers one T cell receptor (beta chain) sequence. Its cognate antigen is unknown. These data belong to a study of beta chain features in type 1 diabetes. Blood was drawn once from each donor into heparinised tubes. The draws averaged around 110 mL. Expressed TCRB transcripts got sequenced, as all isolated RNA was reverse transcribed. Repertoires were generated with immunoSEQ multiplex PCR, while TCRdb's copy carries only in-frame clones and drops some. Of hundreds of thousands of clones listed, 17% are singletons. V shed 2 bases and J shed 5 bases, with 6 bases lying between them. CDR1 MNHNS and CDR2 SASEGT come from the germline V gene. CDR3 length: 12 amino acids. Study results and limitations: When Type 1 diabetes patients were examined, their TCRB CDR3s proved moderately but significantly shorter in all four CD4+ subsets. Comparison showed that naive, central memory and Treg TCRB repertoires appeared more similar among patients than among healthy donors. Fewer insertions but more deletions were seen at VDJ junctions in type 1 diabetes patients.

The genes are TRBV6-1 and TRBJ2-5; D is uncertain. The material sequenced was naive CD4+ T cells from blood. This clonotype was sampled from a woman aged 18-30 years in good health. CDR3 in amino acids: CASSEWRETQYF. The CDR3 bases are TGTGCCAGCAGTGAATGGCGGGAGACCCAGTACTTC.